This entry lists 21 T cell receptor beta chains sequenced from one sample in a study of blood T cell repertoires in COVID-19. Repertoires were generated with immunoSEQ multiplex PCR, while TCRdb's copy carries only in-frame clones and drops some. This repertoire shows about 370,000 clones, 70% to 90% found once; its top ten account for about 2.9%. Input material: peripheral blood. All receptors come from a woman aged 25 to 45 with COVID-19, enrolled during active disease.

The genes are TRBV7-9 and TRBJ2-2; no definite D call. Germline V gives CDR1 SEHNR, CDR2 FQNEAQ (reference sequence). There are 15 residues in the CDR3. V gave up 6 bases and J gave up 5 bases, with 16 bases separating them. The CDR3 nucleotides read TGTGCCAGCAGGGCCAGCGCCTCAAGAACCGGGGAGCTGTTTTTT. This gives the protein CASRASASRTGELFF.

This clone occurred once. This chain joins TRBV7-9 and TRBJ1-3; D remains ambiguous. The CDR3 is 19 amino acids. Trimming removed 3 bases from V and 0 bases from J, with 21 bases in between. The germline V gene encodes CDR1 SEHNR and CDR2 FQNEAQ (reference sequence). CDR3 region: CASSLRVLNQRSSGNTIYF. CDR3 nucleotide sequence: TGTGCCAGCAGCTTGAGGGTCTTGAATCAAAGAAGCTCTGGAAACACCATATATTTT.

A single count supports this clone. The chain uses TRBV10-3 and TRBJ2-3; the match to TRBD1 covers 10 bases. The V and J ends lost 0 bases and 6 bases, in that order; junction bases with no gene match: 3. The CDR3 extends over 15 amino acids. In germline, CDR1 is ENHRY, CDR2 SYGVKD. The CDR3 loop reads CAISESGTGEDTQYF. CDR3 DNA sequence: TGTGCCATCAGTGAGTCGGGGACAGGGGAGGATACGCAGTATTTT.

J is TRBJ2-7 and V is TRBV5-5; a weak D match, TRBD2 (6 bases). The CDR3 is 15 residues long. CDR1 and CDR2 (germline): SGHKS, YYEKEE (reference sequence). Trimming pared 2 bases from V and 3 bases from J, leaving 15 bases between. This chain's CDR3 is CASSLRRRDSYEQYF. CDR3 nucleotide sequence: TGTGCCAGCAGCTTACGTCGGCGGGATAGCTACGAGCAGTACTTC. Full variable domain (remainder filled in from reference TRBV5-5 and TRBJ2-7): DAGVTQSPTHLIKTRGQQVTLRCSPISGHKSVSWYQQVLGQGPQFIFQYYEKEERGRGNFPDRFSARQFPNYSSELNVNALLLGDSALYLCASSLRRRDSYEQYFGPGTRLTVT.

The rearrangement links TRBV19 to TRBJ1-4, with 8 bases lining up with TRBD1. CDR1 is LNHDA, CDR2 SQIVND, per germline (reference sequence). This CDR3 has 16 residues. Trimming took 6 bases from V and 7 from J; bases not matched to a gene: 13. The CDR3 loop reads CASSPPRDRWGEKLFF. CDR3 DNA sequence: TGTGCCAGTAGCCCCCCCCGGGACAGGTGGGGTGAAAAACTGTTTTTT.

This clone was detected only once. V usage is TRBV29-1 and J usage is TRBJ1-2; 8 bases are shared with TRBD1. The germline gives CDR1 SQVTM, CDR2 ANQGSEA. J lost 6 bases, V lost 4 bases, and 7 bases had no gene match. The CDR3 contains 13 residues. Written as DNA, the CDR3 is TGCAGCGTTGTAAATCAGGGGGCCAATGGCTACACCTTC. This gives the protein CSVVNQGANGYTF.

The V and J genes are TRBV7-9 and TRBJ2-1; tentatively, D is TRBD2 (6 bases). CDR3 length: 14 amino acids. Looked up from germline, CDR1 is SEHNR and CDR2 is FQNEAQ (reference sequence). V was shortened by 4 bases and J by 4 bases, with 11 bases between the two germline ends. CDR3 region: CASSSGGDYNEQFF. The CDR3 DNA reads as TGTGCCAGCAGCTCCGGAGGGGATTACAATGAGCAGTTCTTC.

V is TRBV11-3 and J is TRBJ1-1, with D unclear. Trimming removed 5 bases at V and 0 bases at J, with 10 bases between. Looked up from germline, CDR1 is SGHNT and CDR2 is YENEEA. This CDR3 spans 14 amino acids. The CDR3 bases are TGTGCCAGCAGCCCCCACAGTATGAACACTGAAGCTTTCTTT. Translation gives CASSPHSMNTEAFF.

This sequence joins TRBV29-1 and TRBJ2-1, with 8 bases fitting TRBD2. The trim removed 7 bases at V and 8 bases at J, leaving 7 bases unmatched. The germline CDR1 and CDR2 sequences are SQVTM and ANQGSEA. The CDR3 is 12 amino acids. The CDR3 bases are TGCAGCGGGGGACTAGATCTTCATGAGCAGTTCTTC. It encodes CSGGLDLHEQFF.

The chain joins TRBV4-1 to TRBJ2-4, with a tentative D call TRBD2 (5 bases). This CDR3 spans 12 amino acids. CDR1 is MGHRA, CDR2 YSYEKL, per germline. The V and J ends lost 2 bases and 11 bases respectively, with 10 bases between them. For the CDR3, the DNA is TGCGCCAGCAGCCAACCCGGGGAGCTTCAGTACTTC. Encoded protein: CASSQPGELQYF.

This clone is a singleton in its sample. The rearrangement links TRBV11-2 to TRBJ2-7, with D possibly being TRBD2 (5 bases). This CDR3 is 17 amino acids long. CDR1 is SGHAT, CDR2 FQNNGV, per germline. V shed 1 base and J shed 6 bases, with 22 bases lying between them. The DNA for the CDR3 is TGTGCCAGCAGCTTAGGTCGGGGAAGGTCCCCCGGTCGCGAGCAGTACTTC. It is translated as CASSLGRGRSPGREQYF.

V and J are TRBV5-6 and TRBJ2-7; TRBD1 is a possible D gene (6 bases). V lost 3 bases to trimming and J lost 6 bases, with 13 bases between them. Germline CDR1 is SGHDT and CDR2 is YYEEEE. The CDR3 sequence is 13 residues long. The CDR3 region is CASSWVQGSEQYF. The DNA for the CDR3 is TGTGCCAGCAGCTGGGTTCAGGGGTCCGAGCAGTACTTC.

The V and J genes are TRBV27 and TRBJ1-6, with D possibly matching TRBD1 (5 bases). The CDR3 has 19 amino acids. Germline lookup yields CDR1 MNHEY and CDR2 SMNVEV (reference sequence). V shed 5 bases and J shed 0 bases, with 20 bases lying between them. In DNA form, the CDR3 reads TGTGCCAGCAGTCTCACCGGGACTCAGGCTCGCTCCTATAATTCACCCCTCCACTTT. Protein sequence: CASSLTGTQARSYNSPLHF.

A remark on this clone: Other DNA sequences in this specimen translate into the identical CDR3. The rearrangement joins TRBV18 to TRBJ2-3, with unresolved D. Trimming removed 3 bases from V and 5 bases from J, with 6 bases in between. Germline V lookup: CDR1 KGHSH, CDR2 LQKENI. The CDR3 contains 12 residues. The CDR3 is CASSPRVDTQYF. The CDR3 region has the DNA TGTGCCAGCTCACCTCGGGTAGATACGCAGTATTTT.

The CDR3 sequence: CASSVGGVTRPFTDTQYF. In DNA form, the CDR3 reads TGTGCCAGCAGCGTAGGGGGGGTGACTAGACCCTTCACAGATACGCAGTATTTT. The rearrangement links TRBV9 to TRBJ2-3; weak D call: TRBD2 (6 bases). The V end was cut by 0 bases, the J end by 2 bases, with 19 bases between. This CDR3 region has 18 residues. From germline, CDR1 is SGDLS and CDR2 YYNGEE.

This rearrangement joins TRBV6-5 to TRBJ2-5; the D gene is possibly TRBD2 (5 bases). The CDR3 is made up of 16 amino acids. CDR1 MNHEY and CDR2 SVGAGI come from the germline V gene. V dropped 2 bases and J dropped 0 bases, with 13 bases sitting between them. The CDR3 region has the DNA TGTGCCAGCAGTTACAGGGTGCGGACTCACCAAGAGACCCAGTACTTC. Translation: CASSYRVRTHQETQYF.

This clone was seen a single time. One end of the junction is discordant with germline, which a read error may explain. This chain's CDR3 is CASSPRLGGSEQYF. For the CDR3, the DNA is TGTGCTAGCAGCCCACGCCTTGGAGGATCCGAGCAGTACTTC. The rearrangement links TRBV7-7 to TRBJ2-7; D perhaps matches TRBD2 (5 bases). The germline CDR1 and CDR2 sequences are SSHAT and FNYEAQ (reference sequence). The CDR3 consists of 14 residues.

The chain couples TRBV28 to TRBJ1-1, with D maybe TRBD1 (6 bases). The germline V gene has CDR1 MDHEN and CDR2 SYDVKM. The CDR3 consists of 14 residues. Trimming left V 1 base short and J 1 base short, with 7 bases between. CDR3 nucleotides: TGTGCCAGCAGTTTATCGACAGGGAACACTGAAGCTTTCTTT. It specifies CASSLSTGNTEAFF.

The chain employs TRBV7-2 and TRBJ2-1, with D maybe TRBD2 (7 bases). Trimming removed 2 bases from V and 5 bases from J, with 13 bases in between. Germline loops: CDR1 SGHTA, CDR2 FQGNSA. The CDR3 has 15 amino acids. The CDR3 protein is CASSLSRGGNNEQFF. The CDR3 bases are TGTGCCAGCAGCTTATCTAGGGGGGGAAACAATGAGCAGTTCTTC.

V is TRBV3-1 (or the pseudogene TRBV3-2) and J is TRBJ2-3, with TRBD2 matching over 7 bases. J gave up 3 bases and V 2 bases, and 5 bases lay outside the gene matches. The germline CDR1 and CDR2 sequences are LGHDT and YNNKEL (reference sequence). CDR3 length equals 15 residues. CDR3 nucleotide sequence: TGTGCCAGCAGCCAAAGAAGCGGGGCTACAGATACGCAGTATTTT. Its protein is CASSQRSGATDTQYF.

The chain joins TRBV4-3 to TRBJ2-1; 9 bases align to TRBD2. Germline V CDR1 and CDR2: LGHNA, YSLEER. Trimming at V came to 1 base and at J to 11 bases, leaving 6 bases not matched to a gene. The CDR3 runs to 14 residues. This CDR3 reads CASSQVGTSRQQFF. CDR3 bases: TGCGCCAGCAGCCAAGTGGGGACTAGCAGACAGCAGTTCTTC.